This T cell receptor (beta chain) appears in the sequencing data of a study of identifying expanded T cells in peripheral blood. Healthy donors had no documented immune events, such as infections, while sampled. Notes on the study in general: Across healthy donors, higher total template counts meant significantly greater approximately two-week count variance. Differentially abundant clones: roughly 1.2 between replicates, 15 to 17 at roughly 15 days, less than 20 at four.

Trimming cost V 5 bases and J 5 bases, with 7 bases left between them. From germline, CDR1 is SGHTA and CDR2 FQGNSA. The CDR3 spans 11 residues. On this clone: Antigen: not known.

The protocol was immunoSEQ multiplex PCR, while the TCRdb copy is restricted to in-frame clones and leaves out a portion. This repertoire shows approximately 85,000 clones, 88% found once; its top ten account for around 20%. The source of this sequence is a person aged 18-69 years in good health. The chain uses TRBV7-2 and TRBJ2-7; D uncertain. Sequenced sample: blood. This CDR3 is CASSVTDEQYF. The CDR3 region has the DNA TGTGCCAGCAGCGTCACAGACGAGCAGTACTTC.